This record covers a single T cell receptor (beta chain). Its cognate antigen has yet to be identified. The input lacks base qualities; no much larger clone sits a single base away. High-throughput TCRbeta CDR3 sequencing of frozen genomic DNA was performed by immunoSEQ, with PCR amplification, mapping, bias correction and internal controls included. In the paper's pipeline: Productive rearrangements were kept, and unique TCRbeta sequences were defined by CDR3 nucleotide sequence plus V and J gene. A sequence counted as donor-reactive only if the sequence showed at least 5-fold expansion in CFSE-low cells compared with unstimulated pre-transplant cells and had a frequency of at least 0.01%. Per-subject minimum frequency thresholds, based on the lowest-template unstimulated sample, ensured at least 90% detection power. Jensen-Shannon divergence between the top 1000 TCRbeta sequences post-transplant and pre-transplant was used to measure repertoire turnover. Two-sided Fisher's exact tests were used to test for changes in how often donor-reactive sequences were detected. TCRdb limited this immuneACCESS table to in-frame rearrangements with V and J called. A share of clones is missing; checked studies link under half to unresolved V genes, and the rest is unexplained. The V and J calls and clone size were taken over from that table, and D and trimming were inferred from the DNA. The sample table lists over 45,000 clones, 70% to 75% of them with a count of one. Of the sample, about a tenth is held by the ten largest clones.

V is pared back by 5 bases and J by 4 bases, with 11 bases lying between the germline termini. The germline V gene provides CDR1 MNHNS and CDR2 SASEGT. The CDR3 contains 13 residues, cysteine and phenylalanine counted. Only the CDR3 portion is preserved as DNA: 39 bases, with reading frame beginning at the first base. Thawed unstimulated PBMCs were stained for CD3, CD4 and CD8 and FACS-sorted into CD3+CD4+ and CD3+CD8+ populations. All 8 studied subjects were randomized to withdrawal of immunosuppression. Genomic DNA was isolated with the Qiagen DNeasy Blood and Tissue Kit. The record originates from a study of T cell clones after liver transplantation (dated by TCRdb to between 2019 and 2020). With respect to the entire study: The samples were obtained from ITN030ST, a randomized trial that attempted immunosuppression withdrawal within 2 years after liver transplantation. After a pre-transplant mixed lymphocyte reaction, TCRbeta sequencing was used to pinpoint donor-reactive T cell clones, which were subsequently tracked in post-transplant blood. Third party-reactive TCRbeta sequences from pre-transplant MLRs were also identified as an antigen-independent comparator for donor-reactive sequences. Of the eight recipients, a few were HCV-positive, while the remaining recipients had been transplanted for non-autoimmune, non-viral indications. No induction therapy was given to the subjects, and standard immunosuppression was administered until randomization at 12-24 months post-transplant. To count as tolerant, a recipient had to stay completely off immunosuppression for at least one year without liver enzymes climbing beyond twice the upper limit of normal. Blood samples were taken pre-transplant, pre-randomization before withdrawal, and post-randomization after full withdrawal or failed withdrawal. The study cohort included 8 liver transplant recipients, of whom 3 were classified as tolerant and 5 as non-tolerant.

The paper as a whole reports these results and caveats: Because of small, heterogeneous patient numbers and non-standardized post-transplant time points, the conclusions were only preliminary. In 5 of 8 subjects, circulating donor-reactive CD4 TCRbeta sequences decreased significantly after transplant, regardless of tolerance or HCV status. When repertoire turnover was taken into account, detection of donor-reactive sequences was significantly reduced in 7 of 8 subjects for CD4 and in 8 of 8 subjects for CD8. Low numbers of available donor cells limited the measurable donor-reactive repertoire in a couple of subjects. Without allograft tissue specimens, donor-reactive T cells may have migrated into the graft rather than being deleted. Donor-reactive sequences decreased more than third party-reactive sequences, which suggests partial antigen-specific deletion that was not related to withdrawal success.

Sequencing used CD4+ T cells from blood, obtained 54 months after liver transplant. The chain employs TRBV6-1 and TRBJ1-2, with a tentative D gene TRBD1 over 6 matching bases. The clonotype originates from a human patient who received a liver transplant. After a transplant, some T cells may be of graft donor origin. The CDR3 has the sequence CASSNGQFYGYTF. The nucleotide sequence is TGTGCCAGCAGTAACGGACAGTTCTATGGCTACACCTTC.